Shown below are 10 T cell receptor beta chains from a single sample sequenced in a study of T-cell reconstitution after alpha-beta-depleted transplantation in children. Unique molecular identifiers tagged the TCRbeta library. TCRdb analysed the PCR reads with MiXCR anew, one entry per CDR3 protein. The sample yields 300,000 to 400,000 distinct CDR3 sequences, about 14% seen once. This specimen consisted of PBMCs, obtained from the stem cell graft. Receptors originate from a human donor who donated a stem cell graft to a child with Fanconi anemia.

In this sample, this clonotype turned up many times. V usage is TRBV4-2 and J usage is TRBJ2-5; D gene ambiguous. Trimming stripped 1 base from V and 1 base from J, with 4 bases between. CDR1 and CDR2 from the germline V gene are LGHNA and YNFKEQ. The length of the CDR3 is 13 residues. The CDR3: CASSQGPQETQYF. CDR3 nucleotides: TGTGCCAGCAGCCAAGGACCCCAAGAGACCCAGTACTTC.

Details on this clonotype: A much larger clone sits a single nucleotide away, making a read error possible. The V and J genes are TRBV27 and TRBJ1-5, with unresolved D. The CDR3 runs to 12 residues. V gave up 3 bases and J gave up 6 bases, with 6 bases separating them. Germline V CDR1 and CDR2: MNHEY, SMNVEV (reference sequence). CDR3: CASSFGGQPQHF. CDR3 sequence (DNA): TGTGCCAGCAGTTTCGGCGGTCAGCCCCAGCATTTT.

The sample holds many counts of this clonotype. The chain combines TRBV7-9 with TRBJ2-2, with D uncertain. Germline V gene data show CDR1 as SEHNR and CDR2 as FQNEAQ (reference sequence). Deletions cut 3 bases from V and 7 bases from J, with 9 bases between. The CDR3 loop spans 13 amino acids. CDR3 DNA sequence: TGTGCCAGCAGCTTGACCCCCGACGGGGAGCTGTTTTTT. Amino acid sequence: CASSLTPDGELFF.

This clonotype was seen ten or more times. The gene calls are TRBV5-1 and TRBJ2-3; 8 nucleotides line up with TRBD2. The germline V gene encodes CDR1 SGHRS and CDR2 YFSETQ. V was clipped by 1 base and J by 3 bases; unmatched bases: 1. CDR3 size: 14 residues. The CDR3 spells CASSLTSGTDTQYF. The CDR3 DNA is TGCGCCAGCAGCTTGACTAGCGGTACAGATACGCAGTATTTT.

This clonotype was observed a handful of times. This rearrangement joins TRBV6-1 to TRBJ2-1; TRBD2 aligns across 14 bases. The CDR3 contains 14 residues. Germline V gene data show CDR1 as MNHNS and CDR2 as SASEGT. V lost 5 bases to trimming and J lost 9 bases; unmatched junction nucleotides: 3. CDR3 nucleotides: TGTGCCAGCAGTACAGGACTAGCGGGGGGTGAGCAGTTCTTC. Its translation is CASSTGLAGGEQFF.

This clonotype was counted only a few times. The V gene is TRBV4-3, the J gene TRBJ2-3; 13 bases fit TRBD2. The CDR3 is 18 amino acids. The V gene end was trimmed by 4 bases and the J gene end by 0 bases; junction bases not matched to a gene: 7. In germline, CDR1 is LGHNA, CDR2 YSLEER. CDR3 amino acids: CASSPGLAGAKSTDTQYF. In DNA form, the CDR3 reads TGCGCCAGCAGCCCTGGACTAGCGGGGGCCAAAAGCACAGATACGCAGTATTTT.

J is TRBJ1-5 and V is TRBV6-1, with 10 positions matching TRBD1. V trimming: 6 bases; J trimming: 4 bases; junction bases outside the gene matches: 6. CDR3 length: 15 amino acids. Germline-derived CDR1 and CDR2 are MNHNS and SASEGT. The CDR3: CASRGTGVVNQPQHF. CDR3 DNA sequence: TGTGCCAGCAGGGGGACAGGGGTGGTAAATCAGCCCCAGCATTTT.

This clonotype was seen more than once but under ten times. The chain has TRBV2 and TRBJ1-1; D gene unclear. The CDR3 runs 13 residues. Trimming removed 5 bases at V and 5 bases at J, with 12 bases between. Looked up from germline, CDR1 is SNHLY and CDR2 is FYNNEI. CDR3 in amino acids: CASSTYQTTEAFF. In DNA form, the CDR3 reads TGTGCCAGCAGTACCTACCAGACAACTGAAGCTTTCTTT. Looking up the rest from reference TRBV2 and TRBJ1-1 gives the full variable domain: EPEVTQTPSHQVTQMGQEVILRCVPISNHLYFYWYRQILGQKVEFLVSFYNNEISEKSEIFDDQFSVERPDGSNFTLKIRSTKLEDSAMYFCASSTYQTTEAFFGQGTRLTVV.

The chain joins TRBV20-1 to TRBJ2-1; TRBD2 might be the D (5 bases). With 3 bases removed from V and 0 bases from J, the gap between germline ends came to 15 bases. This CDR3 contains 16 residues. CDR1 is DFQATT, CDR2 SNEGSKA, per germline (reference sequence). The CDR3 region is CSASLLAAGSYNEQFF. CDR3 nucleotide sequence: TGCAGTGCTAGCCTGCTAGCCGCCGGCTCCTACAATGAGCAGTTCTTC.

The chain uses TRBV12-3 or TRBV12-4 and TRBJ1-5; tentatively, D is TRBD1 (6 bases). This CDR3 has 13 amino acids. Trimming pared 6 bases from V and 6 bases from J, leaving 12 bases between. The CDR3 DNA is TGTGCCAGCAGCCGTGACAGGAGTCAGCCCCAGCATTTT. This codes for CASSRDRSQPQHF.